The T cell receptor (beta chain) under discussion was sequenced for a study of cytomegalovirus exposure and HLA in healthy donors. Study at large: Sequencing of around 200 million T cells in an earlier analysis found 95 million to 120 million unique TCR beta sequences. Roughly 86 million unique TCRs from HLA-typed donors made up an early data release.

The PCR contained 60 Vbeta and 13 Jbeta primers. TCRdb keeps only in-frame clones here, not all; method: immunoSEQ multiplex PCR. The sample gives under 250,000 clones, more than 65% of which show up once; 0.63% is in the top ten. Overall study results and limits: Earlier results showed most TCR beta V segments being productive about 90% or about 30% of the time. CMV serostatus was the only immune exposure information that was available.

As regards this clone: Its cognate antigen is unknown.

Deletions cut 3 bases from V and 2 bases from J, with 8 bases between. Germline lookup yields CDR1 SNHLY and CDR2 FYNNEI. This CDR3 region has 13 residues. Specimen: PBMCs. This chain joins TRBV2 and TRBJ2-7, with TRBD2 as a possible D gene (5 bases). The source of this sequence is a man in his late teens or twenties in good health and CMV-seronegative. The CDR3: CASSDGGTYEQYF. The CDR3 DNA sequence: TGTGCCAGCAGTGATGGAGGAACCTACGAGCAGTACTTC. The full variable domain, with the rest looked up from reference TRBV2 and TRBJ2-7, is EPEVTQTPSHQVTQMGQEVILRCVPISNHLYFYWYRQILGQKVEFLVSFYNNEISEKSEIFDDQFSVERPDGSNFTLKIRSTKLEDSAMYFCASSDGGTYEQYFGPGTRLTVT.